This TCR beta chain derives from a study of blood T cell repertoires in COVID-19. Overall study context: Collection of acute and convalescent COVID-19 samples took place in the United States, Italy and Spain. Sample material is recorded as cDNA or gDNA derived from T cells, B-cell-depleted T cells, or PBMCs.

In the authors' workflow: The assay estimated nucleated cells by amplifying reference gene primers. The data were produced by immunoSEQ multiplex PCR, yet TCRdb's version contains in-frame clones alone and is incomplete. V and J calls and clone size are those listed in that table; D and trimming were worked out from the DNA. The sample yields 55,000 to 65,000 clones, 75% to 85% seen once. The CDR3 runs 17 residues. Germline assignment: CDR1 SGHTA and CDR2 FQGNSA. V dropped 2 bases and J dropped 0 bases, with 15 bases sitting between them. The clonotype was recovered from a human donor in a cohort sampled during active COVID-19. The V and J genes are TRBV7-2 and TRBJ2-3, with D tentatively TRBD2 (6 bases). Sequenced: peripheral blood. CDR3 DNA: TGTGCCAGCAGCTTAAACGGAGGGGCACTAAGCACAGATACGCAGTATTTT. This translates into CASSLNGGALSTDTQYF.